These T cell receptor beta chains were read from a single sample in a study of blood T cell repertoires in COVID-19. Assay: immunoSEQ multiplex PCR; the TCRdb copy retains only in-frame clones and omits some. The repertoire has about 210,000 clones, approximately 88% of them found once; the top ten carry about 9.3%. Sequenced input: PBMCs or T cells enriched from blood (not recorded which). Receptors originate from a man aged 18 to 30 with acute COVID-19. CDR3s include the opening cysteine and the closing phenylalanine or tryptophan. The order of the fields is J gene, CDR3 length, D gene, V gene, CDR3 protein. D genes are given only for firm matches.

J: TRBJ1-5; length: 17; D: TRBD1; V: TRBV4-1; CDR3: CASSQGTGTGINQPQHF
J: TRBJ1-1; length: 16; D: -; V: TRBV9; CDR3: CASSHGSREGSTEAFF
J: TRBJ1-1; length: 12; D: -; V: TRBV30; CDR3: CAWGQSNTEAFF
J: TRBJ2-7; length: 14; D: -; V: TRBV11-2; CDR3: CASSLDFSGSEQYF
J: TRBJ2-1; length: 15; D: TRBD2; V: TRBV30; CDR3: CAWREGLAGFIEQFF
J: TRBJ2-7; length: 16; D: -; V: TRBV19; CDR3: CASLNLADGGAGEQYF
J: TRBJ2-2; length: 15; D: TRBD2; V: TRBV30; CDR3: CALSSGLPNAGELFF
J: TRBJ2-1; length: 17; D: TRBD2; V: TRBV18; CDR3: CASSLGTSGIQDNEQFF
J: TRBJ2-7; length: 14; D: -; V: TRBV18; CDR3: CASSPWDTIYEQYF
J: TRBJ2-5; length: 15; D: TRBD2; V: TRBV2; CDR3: CATGQSGGGKETQYF
J: TRBJ2-5; length: 15; D: -; V: TRBV24-1; CDR3: CATSGDQGGEETQYF
J: TRBJ2-7; length: 14; D: -; V: TRBV3-1/TRBV3-2; CDR3: CASSLRLTSYEQYF
J: TRBJ1-1; length: 19; D: TRBD1; V: TRBV5-8; CDR3: CASSFGIPVDRGWNTEAFF
J: TRBJ1-5; length: 16; D: TRBD1; V: TRBV28; CDR3: CASSLKGAGRNQPQHF
J: TRBJ1-4; length: 12; D: -; V: TRBV28; CDR3: CASSLGGSGLFF
J: TRBJ2-4; length: 16; D: -; V: TRBV5-5; CDR3: CASSPRTVLAKNIQYF
J: TRBJ1-6; length: 13; D: -; V: TRBV30; CDR3: CAAGTYSNSPLHF
J: TRBJ2-7; length: 16; D: TRBD1; V: TRBV7-8; CDR3: CASSLAGQGAPYEQYF
J: TRBJ1-3; length: 15; D: -; V: TRBV7-2; CDR3: CASSLAIQGGNTIYF
J: TRBJ2-7; length: 14; D: TRBD2; V: TRBV4-1; CDR3: CASSQGLAGYEQYF
J: TRBJ2-3; length: 14; D: TRBD2; V: TRBV10-3; CDR3: CAISVGGGTDTQYF
J: TRBJ2-2; length: 12; D: -; V: TRBV21-1; CDR3: CASKGDTGELFF